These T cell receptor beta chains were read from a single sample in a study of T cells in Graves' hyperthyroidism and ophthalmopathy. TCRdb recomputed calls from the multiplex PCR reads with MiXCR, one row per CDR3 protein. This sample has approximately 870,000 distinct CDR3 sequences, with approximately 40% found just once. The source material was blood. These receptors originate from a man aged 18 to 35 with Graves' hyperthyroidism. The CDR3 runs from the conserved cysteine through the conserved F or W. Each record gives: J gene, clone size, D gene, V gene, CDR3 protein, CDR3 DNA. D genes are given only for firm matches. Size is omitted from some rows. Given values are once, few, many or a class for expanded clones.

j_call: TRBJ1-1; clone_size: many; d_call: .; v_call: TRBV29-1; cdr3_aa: CSVEADNTEAFF; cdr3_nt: TGCAGCGTTGAGGCCGACAATACTGAAGCTTTCTTT
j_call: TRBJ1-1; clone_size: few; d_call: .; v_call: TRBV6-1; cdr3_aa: CASSVGPGGLQAFF; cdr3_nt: .
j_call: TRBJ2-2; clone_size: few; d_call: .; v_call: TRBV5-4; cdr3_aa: CASSPVETGELFF; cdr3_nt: TGTGCCAGCAGCCCCGTAGAAACCGGGGAGCTGTTTTTT
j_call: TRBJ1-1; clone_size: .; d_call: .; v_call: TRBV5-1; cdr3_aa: CASSRGHTGKRTEAFF; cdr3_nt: TGCGCCAGCAGCCGTGGGCACACAGGAAAGCGAACTGAAGCTTTCTTT
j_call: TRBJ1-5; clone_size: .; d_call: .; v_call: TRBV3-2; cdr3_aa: CASSQRHQPQHF; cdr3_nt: TGTGCCAGCAGCCAACGCCATCAGCCCCAGCATTTT
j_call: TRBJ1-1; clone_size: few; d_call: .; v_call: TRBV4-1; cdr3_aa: CASSQDDVGGTEAFF; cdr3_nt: TGCGCCAGCAGCCAAGATGACGTCGGGGGCACTGAAGCTTTCTTT
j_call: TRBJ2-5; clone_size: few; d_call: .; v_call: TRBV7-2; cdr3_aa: CASSLRAGLIQETQYF; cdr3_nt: TGTGCCAGCAGCTTACGCGCGGGTCTTATCCAAGAGACCCAGTACTTC
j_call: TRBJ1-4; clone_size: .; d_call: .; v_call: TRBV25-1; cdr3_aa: CASSGRDGKLFF; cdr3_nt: TGTGCCAGCTCGGGGAGGGACGGAAAACTGTTTTTT
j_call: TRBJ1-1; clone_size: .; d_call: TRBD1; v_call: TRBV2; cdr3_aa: CASKSGTGWTEAFF; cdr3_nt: TGTGCCAGCAAATCCGGGACAGGGTGGACTGAAGCTTTCTTT
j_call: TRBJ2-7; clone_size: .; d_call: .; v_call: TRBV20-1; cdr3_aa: CSAREGEGSGEQYF; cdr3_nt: TGCAGTGCTAGAGAAGGTGAGGGATCGGGCGAGCAGTACTTC
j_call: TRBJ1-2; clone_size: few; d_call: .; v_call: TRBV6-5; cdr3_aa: CASNGGYGYTF; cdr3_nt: TGTGCCAGCAACGGGGGATATGGCTACACCTTC
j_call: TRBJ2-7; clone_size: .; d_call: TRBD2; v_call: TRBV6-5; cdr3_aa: CASSSTSAVPDWEQYF; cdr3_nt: TGTGCCAGCAGTTCTACTAGCGCGGTACCGGATTGGGAGCAGTACTTC
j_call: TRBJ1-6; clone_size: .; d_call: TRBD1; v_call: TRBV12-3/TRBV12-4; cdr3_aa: CASSLGRSGGNSPLHF; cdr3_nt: TGTGCCAGCAGTTTAGGTCGTTCAGGGGGGAATTCACCCCTCCACTTT
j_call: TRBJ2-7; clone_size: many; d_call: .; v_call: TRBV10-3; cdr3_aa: CAISESIGQGSPYEQYF; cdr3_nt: TGTGCCATCAGTGAGTCGATAGGCCAAGGGAGCCCCTACGAGCAGTACTTC
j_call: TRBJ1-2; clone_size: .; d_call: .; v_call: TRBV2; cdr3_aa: CAGRGTGGYTF; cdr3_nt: TGTGCCGGCAGGGGTACAGGTGGCTACACCTTC
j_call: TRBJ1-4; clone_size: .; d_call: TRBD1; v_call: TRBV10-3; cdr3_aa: CAISVGFTGTVVKLFF; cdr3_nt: TGTGCCATCAGTGTAGGGTTCACCGGGACAGTGGTGAAACTGTTTTTT
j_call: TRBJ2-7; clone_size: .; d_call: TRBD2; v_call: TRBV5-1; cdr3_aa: CASSFRTSGDGQYF; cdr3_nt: TGCGCCAGCAGCTTTCGGACTAGCGGGGATGGGCAGTACTTC
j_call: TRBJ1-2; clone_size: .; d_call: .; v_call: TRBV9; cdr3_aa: CASSQVPGANYGYTF; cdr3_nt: TGTGCCAGCAGCCAAGTACCAGGAGCTAACTATGGCTACACCTTC
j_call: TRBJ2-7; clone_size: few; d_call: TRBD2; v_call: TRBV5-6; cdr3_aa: CASSPDPTSGGYEQYF; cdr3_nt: TGTGCCAGCAGCCCGGACCCCACTAGCGGGGGATACGAGCAGTACTTC
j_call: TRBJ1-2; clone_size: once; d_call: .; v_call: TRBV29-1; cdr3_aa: CSLAPRGYTF; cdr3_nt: TGCAGCTTAGCACCCAGGGGCTACACCTTC
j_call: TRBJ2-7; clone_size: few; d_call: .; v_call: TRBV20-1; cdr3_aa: CSARDHLGNPYEQYF; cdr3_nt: TGCAGTGCTAGAGATCACCTCGGCAACCCCTACGAGCAGTACTTC
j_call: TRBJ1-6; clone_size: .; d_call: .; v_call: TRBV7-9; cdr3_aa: CASSPLERGTNSPLHF; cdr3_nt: TGTGCCAGCAGCCCCCTAGAGCGGGGTACTAATTCACCCCTCCACTTT
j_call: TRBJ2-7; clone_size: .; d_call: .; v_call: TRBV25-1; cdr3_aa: CATIGRSYEQYF; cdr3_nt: TGTGCCACCATCGGACGGTCCTACGAGCAGTACTTC
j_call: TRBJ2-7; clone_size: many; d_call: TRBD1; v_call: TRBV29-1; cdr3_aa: CSVVGQAYYEQYF; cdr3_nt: TGCAGCGTGGTAGGACAGGCCTACTACGAGCAGTACTTC
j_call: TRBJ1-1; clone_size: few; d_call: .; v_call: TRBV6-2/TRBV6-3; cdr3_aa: CASRLDSSPEAFF; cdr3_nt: TGTGCCAGCAGATTAGACAGTTCCCCTGAAGCTTTCTTT
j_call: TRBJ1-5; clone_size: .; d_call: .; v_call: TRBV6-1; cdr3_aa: CASSLIGYGGQPQHF; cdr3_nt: TGTGCCAGCAGCCTCATCGGGTATGGAGGTCAGCCCCAGCATTTT
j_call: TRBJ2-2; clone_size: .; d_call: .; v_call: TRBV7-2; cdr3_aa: CASSLAGSDTGELFF; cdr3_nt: TGTGCCAGCAGCTTAGCAGGCTCGGACACCGGGGAGCTGTTTTTT
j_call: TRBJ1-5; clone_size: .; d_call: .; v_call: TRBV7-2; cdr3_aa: CASSLVSGDQPQHF; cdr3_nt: TGTGCCAGCAGCTTAGTGAGTGGGGATCAGCCCCAGCATTTT
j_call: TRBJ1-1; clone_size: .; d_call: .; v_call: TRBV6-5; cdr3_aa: CASSYEGDNTEAFF; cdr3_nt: TGTGCCAGCAGTTACGAGGGTGACAACACTGAAGCTTTCTTT
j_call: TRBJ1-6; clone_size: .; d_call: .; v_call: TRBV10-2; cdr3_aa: CASTGTSYNSPLHF; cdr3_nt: TGCGCCAGCACCGGCACATCCTATAATTCACCCCTCCACTTT
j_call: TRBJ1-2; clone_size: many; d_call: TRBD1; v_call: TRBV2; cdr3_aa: CASKPGTGNYGYTF; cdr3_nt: TGTGCCAGCAAACCCGGGACAGGGAACTATGGCTACACCTTC
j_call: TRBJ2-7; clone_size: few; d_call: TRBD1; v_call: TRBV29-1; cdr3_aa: CSVKTGGGPGELYF; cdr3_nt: TGCAGCGTTAAGACAGGGGGCGGCCCCGGGGAGCTGTACTTC
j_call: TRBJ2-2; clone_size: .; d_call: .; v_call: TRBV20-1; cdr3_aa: CSARPQDTGELFF; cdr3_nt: TGCAGTGCTAGACCCCAGGACACCGGGGAGCTGTTTTTT
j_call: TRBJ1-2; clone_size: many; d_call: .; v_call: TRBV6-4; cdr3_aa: CASSGSGTYGYTF; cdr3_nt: TGTGCCAGCAGTGGGTCAGGAACCTATGGCTACACCTTC
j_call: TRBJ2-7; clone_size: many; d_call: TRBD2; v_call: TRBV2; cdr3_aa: CASSDASGGTYEQYF; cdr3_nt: TGTGCCAGCAGTGATGCTAGCGGGGGGACCTACGAGCAGTACTTC
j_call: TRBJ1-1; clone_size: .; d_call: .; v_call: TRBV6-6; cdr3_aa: CASSKGVNEAFF; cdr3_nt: TGTGCCAGCAGCAAAGGGGTAAACGAAGCTTTCTTT